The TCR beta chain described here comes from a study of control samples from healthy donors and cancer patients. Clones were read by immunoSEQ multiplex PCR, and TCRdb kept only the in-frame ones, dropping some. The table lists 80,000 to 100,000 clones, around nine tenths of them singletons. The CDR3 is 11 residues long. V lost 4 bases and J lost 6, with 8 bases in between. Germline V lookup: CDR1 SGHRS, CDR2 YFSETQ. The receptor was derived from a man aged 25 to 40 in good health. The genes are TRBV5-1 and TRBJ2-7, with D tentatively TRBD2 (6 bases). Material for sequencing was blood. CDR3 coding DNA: TGCGCCAGCAGCCAGGGAGGCGAGCAGTACTTC. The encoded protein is CASSQGGEQYF.